Shown below are 19 T cell receptor beta chains from a single sample sequenced in a study of CD8+ T cells in alopecia areata. Extraction and reverse transcription of RNA yielded cDNA as the sequencing template. TCRdb's table, derived via immunoSEQ multiplex PCR, lists solely in-frame clones and lacks some. The data show about 150,000 clones, around 60% seen once. The sample in question was CD4+ T cells sorted from blood, obtained at week 0. These receptors came from a human donor with alopecia areata.

The V and J genes are TRBV10-3 and TRBJ2-3; D is uncertain. V lost 6 bases and J 2 bases, leaving 9 bases between the germline ends. The CDR3 extends over 13 amino acids. Germline CDR1 reads ENHRY; CDR2 reads SYGVKD. CDR3 sequence: CAIRDVATDTQYF. The CDR3 DNA reads as TGTGCCATCAGGGACGTGGCCACAGATACGCAGTATTTT.

The chain carries TRBV7-2 and TRBJ2-7, with 15 nucleotides matching TRBD2. V gave up 6 bases and J gave up 6 bases; unmatched junction bases: 6. Germline-derived CDR1 and CDR2 are SGHTA and FQGNSA. The CDR3 loop spans 15 amino acids. The CDR3 is CASRRTSGGAFEQYF. The DNA for the CDR3 is TGTGCCAGCAGGCGGACTAGCGGGGGGGCCTTCGAGCAGTACTTC.

The chain links TRBV9 to TRBJ1-4; 9 bases fit TRBD1. The CDR3 loop spans 15 amino acids. The germline V gene has CDR1 SGDLS and CDR2 YYNGEE. J was trimmed by 8 bases and V by 4 bases; bases with no gene match: 9. The CDR3 DNA reads as TGTGCCAGCAGCCCATTGGACAGGGGTCAGGAAAAACTGTTTTTT. Its translation is CASSPLDRGQEKLFF. Using reference TRBV9 and TRBJ1-4 for the parts outside the CDR3, the full variable domain is DSGVTQTPKHLITATGQRVTLRCSPRSGDLSVYWYQQSLDQGLQFLIQYYNGEERAKGNILERFSAQQFPDLHSELNLSSLELGDSALYFCASSPLDRGQEKLFFGSGTQLSVL.

V and J are TRBV29-1 and TRBJ2-3; 9 bases are a match to TRBD1. The junction had 6 bases not matched to a gene; V was cut back by 4 bases and J by 7 bases. The CDR3 loop spans 13 amino acids. Germline V gene lookup returns CDR1 SQVTM and CDR2 ANQGSEA. CDR3 residues: CSVGQGDVNTQYF. The CDR3 DNA reads as TGCAGCGTTGGACAGGGGGATGTTAATACGCAGTATTTT.

The chain combines TRBV29-1 with TRBJ2-2; unclear D gene. V was cut by 4 bases and J by 6 bases, with 12 bases left in between. The CDR3 is made up of 13 amino acids. The germline V gene has CDR1 SQVTM and CDR2 ANQGSEA. The CDR3 coding sequence is TGCAGCGTTGCCGCCATTACGGCCGGGGAGCTGTTTTTT. The encoded protein is CSVAAITAGELFF.

This clone was detected only a few times. The rearrangement uses TRBV5-6 and TRBJ2-2; 7 bases agree with TRBD2. The CDR3 spans 15 residues. V gave up 6 bases and J gave up 2 bases; unmatched junction bases: 7. The germline V gene has CDR1 SGHDT and CDR2 YYEEEE. The CDR3 DNA reads TGTGCCAGCACGAGGGTGGGACTAAACACCGGGGAGCTGTTTTTT. The encoded protein is CASTRVGLNTGELFF. Filled out from reference TRBV5-6 and TRBJ2-2, the complete variable domain reads DAGVTQSPTHLIKTRGQQVTLRCSPKSGHDTVSWYQQALGQGPQFIFQYYEEEERQRGNFPDRFSGHQFPNYSSELNVNALLLGDSALYLCASTRVGLNTGELFFGEGSRLTVL.

The J gene is TRBJ2-1, the V gene TRBV5-4; 8 nucleotides match TRBD1. With V trimmed by 3 bases and J by 4 bases, 12 bases remained unmatched. From germline, CDR1 is SGHNT and CDR2 YYREEE (reference sequence). This CDR3 comprises 17 residues. In DNA, the CDR3 is TGTGCCAGCAGCTCCAGCTTTGGACAGGGTCCATACAATGAGCAGTTCTTC. This encodes CASSSSFGQGPYNEQFF. Together with reference TRBV5-4 and TRBJ2-1, the CDR3 gives the full variable domain: ETGVTQSPTHLIKTRGQQVTLRCSSQSGHNTVSWYQQALGQGPQFIFQYYREEENGRGNFPPRFSGLQFPNYSSELNVNALELDDSALYLCASSSSFGQGPYNEQFFGPGTRLTVL.

In the case of this clone: Other DNA sequences in the same sample also yield this CDR3. V usage is TRBV6-5 and J usage is TRBJ1-5; D gene uncertain. Germline CDR1 reads MNHEY; CDR2 reads SVGAGI. The V end was cut by 2 bases, the J end by 1 base, with 3 bases between. The CDR3 is 13 amino acids. CDR3 in amino acids: CASSYDSNQPQHF. Here the CDR3 DNA reads TGTGCCAGCAGTTACGACAGCAATCAGCCCCAGCATTTT.

This sequence joins TRBV9 and TRBJ2-1; 7 positions agree with TRBD2. Germline CDR1 is SGDLS and CDR2 is YYNGEE. V dropped 0 bases and J dropped 0; count of bases not matched to a gene: 6. This CDR3 region has 17 residues. CDR3 nucleotide sequence: TGTGCCAGCAGCGTAGAGCCAGCGGGGAGCTCCTACAATGAGCAGTTCTTC. Protein sequence: CASSVEPAGSSYNEQFF.

The V call is TRBV30, the J call TRBJ2-3, with D perhaps TRBD2 (6 bases). Looked up from germline, CDR1 is GTSNPN and CDR2 is SVGIG (reference sequence). Trimming shortened V by 1 base and J by 0 bases, and 8 bases separated the two germline ends. This CDR3 spans 14 amino acids. In DNA, the CDR3 is TGTGCCTGGAGTGGGGGGGAGAGCACAGATACGCAGTATTTT. Protein: CAWSGGESTDTQYF.

This CDR3 reads CASSVEGPNYGYTF. As DNA, the CDR3 is TGTGCCAGCAGCGTAGAGGGACCGAACTATGGCTACACCTTC. V gene TRBV9 combines with J gene TRBJ1-2; tentative D call: TRBD1 (5 bases). The CDR3 length is 14 residues. Germline V gene lookup returns CDR1 SGDLS and CDR2 YYNGEE. Trimming stripped 0 bases from V and 2 bases from J, with 8 bases between.

V usage is TRBV9 and J usage is TRBJ2-2, with 7 bases aligning to TRBD1. The CDR3 extends over 16 amino acids. In germline, CDR1 is SGDLS, CDR2 YYNGEE. Trimming cost V 4 bases and J 7 bases; bases outside gene matches: 13. The CDR3 bases are TGTGCCAGCAGCTCGGGACAGACGAGTACGATCGGGGAGCTGTTTTTT. It yields the protein CASSSGQTSTIGELFF.

The chain uses TRBV5-1 and TRBJ2-2, with 9 bases identical to TRBD1. The CDR3 spans 15 residues. CDR1 is SGHRS, CDR2 YFSETQ, per germline. The V gene end was trimmed by 2 bases and the J gene end by 4 bases; junction bases not matched to a gene: 3. The CDR3 DNA reads as TGCGCCAGCAGCTTAAAGGGACAGGGCACCGGGGAGCTGTTTTTT. This gives the protein CASSLKGQGTGELFF.

The V gene is TRBV6-6, the J gene TRBJ1-4; D is perhaps TRBD1 (6 bases). This CDR3 spans 13 amino acids. Trimming stripped 2 bases from V and 8 bases from J, with 9 bases between. CDR1 is MNHNY and CDR2 is SVGAGI in the germline V gene (reference sequence). The CDR3 loop reads CASSYAGVEKLFF. The CDR3 region has the DNA TGTGCCAGCAGTTACGCAGGGGTCGAAAAACTGTTTTTT.

The chain joins TRBV7-2 to TRBJ2-5; no firm D call. CDR3 length equals 13 residues. The germline V and J ends were trimmed by 0 bases and 5 bases, with 7 bases remaining between them. Per germline, CDR1 SGHTA and CDR2 FQGNSA. The DNA of the CDR3 is TGTGCCAGCAGCTTAGCCCGCGACGAGACCCAGTACTTC. Translating gives CASSLARDETQYF.

This chain uses TRBV18 with TRBJ1-1, with a possible D match to TRBD1 (5 bases). The V gene's germline CDR1 is KGHSH and CDR2 LQKENI. The CDR3 runs to 12 residues. V lost 4 bases and J lost 8, with 11 bases in between. CDR3 residues: CASSRDATEAFF. The CDR3 DNA follows: TGTGCCAGCTCACGGGACGCAACCGAAGCTTTCTTT. Full variable domain (missing parts from reference TRBV18 and TRBJ1-1): NAGVMQNPRHLVRRRGQEARLRCSPMKGHSHVYWYRQLPEEGLKFMVYLQKENIIDESGMPKERFSAEFPKEGPSILRIQQVVRGDSAAYFCASSRDATEAFFGQGTRLTVV.

The chain combines TRBV6-6 with TRBJ2-5; D unclear. Germline loops: CDR1 MNHNY, CDR2 SVGAGI (reference sequence). This CDR3 is 14 amino acids long. V was trimmed by 6 bases and J by 0 bases, leaving 11 bases between them. CDR3 in amino acids: CASRPGWYQETQYF. CDR3 DNA: TGTGCCAGCAGGCCTGGATGGTACCAAGAGACCCAGTACTTC.

The chain employs TRBV5-4 and TRBJ2-3, with TRBD1 matching over 9 bases. CDR3 length equals 14 residues. CDR1 SGHNT and CDR2 YYREEE come from the germline V gene (reference sequence). V gave up 4 bases and J gave up 5 bases; unmatched junction bases: 5. The CDR3 loop reads CASSPRQGEDTQYF. Written as DNA, the CDR3 is TGTGCCAGCAGCCCCCGACAGGGGGAAGATACGCAGTATTTT. The whole variable domain, filled in from reference TRBV5-4 and TRBJ2-3, reads ETGVTQSPTHLIKTRGQQVTLRCSSQSGHNTVSWYQQALGQGPQFIFQYYREEENGRGNFPPRFSGLQFPNYSSELNVNALELDDSALYLCASSPRQGEDTQYFGPGTRLTVL.

The CDR3, as DNA: TGTGCCAGCAGCTTAGGGACCAATGAGCAGTTCTTC. Protein: CASSLGTNEQFF. The gene calls are TRBV7-8 and TRBJ2-1; no definite D call. Germline V gene sequence: CDR1 SGHVS, CDR2 FQNEAQ. CDR3 length: 12 residues. V lost 1 base and J lost 6, with 4 bases in between.